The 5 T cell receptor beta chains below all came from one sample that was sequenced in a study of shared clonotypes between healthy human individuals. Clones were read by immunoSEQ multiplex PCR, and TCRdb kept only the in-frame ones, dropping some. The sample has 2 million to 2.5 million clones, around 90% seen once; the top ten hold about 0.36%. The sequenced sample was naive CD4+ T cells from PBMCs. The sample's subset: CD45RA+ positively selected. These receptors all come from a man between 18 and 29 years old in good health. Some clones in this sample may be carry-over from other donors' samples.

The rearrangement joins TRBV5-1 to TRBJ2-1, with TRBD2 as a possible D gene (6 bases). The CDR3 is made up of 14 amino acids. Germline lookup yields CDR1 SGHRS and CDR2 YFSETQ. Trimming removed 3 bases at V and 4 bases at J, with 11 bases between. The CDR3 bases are TGCGCCAGCAGCTCGCGGGATCATTACAATGAGCAGTTCTTC. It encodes CASSSRDHYNEQFF.

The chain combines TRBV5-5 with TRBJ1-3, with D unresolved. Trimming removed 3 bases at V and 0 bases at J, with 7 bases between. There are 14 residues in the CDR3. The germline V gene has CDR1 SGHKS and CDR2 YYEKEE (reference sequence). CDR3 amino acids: CASSSGNSGNTIYF. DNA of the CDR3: TGTGCCAGCAGCTCCGGGAACTCTGGAAACACCATATATTTT.

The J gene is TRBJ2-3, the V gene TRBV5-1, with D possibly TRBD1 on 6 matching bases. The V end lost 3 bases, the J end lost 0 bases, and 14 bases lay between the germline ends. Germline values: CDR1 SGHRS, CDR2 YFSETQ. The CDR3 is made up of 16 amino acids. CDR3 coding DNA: TGCGCCAGCAGCTGGGGACATTTTGCTAGCACAGATACGCAGTATTTT. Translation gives CASSWGHFASTDTQYF.

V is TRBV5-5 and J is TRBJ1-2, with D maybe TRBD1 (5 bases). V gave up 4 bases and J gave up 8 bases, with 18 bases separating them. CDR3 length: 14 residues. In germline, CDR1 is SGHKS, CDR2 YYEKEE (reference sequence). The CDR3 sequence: CASSRGAGPYGYTF. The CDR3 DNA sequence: TGTGCCAGCAGCCGTGGCGCGGGACCCTACGGCTACACCTTC.

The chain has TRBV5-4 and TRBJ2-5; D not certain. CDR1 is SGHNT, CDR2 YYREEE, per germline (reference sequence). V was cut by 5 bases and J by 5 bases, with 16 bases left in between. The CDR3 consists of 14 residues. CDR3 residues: CASSPVPERETQYF. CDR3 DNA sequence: TGTGCCAGCAGTCCCGTTCCGGAGAGGGAGACCCAGTACTTC.